Sequencing of this T cell receptor beta chain was carried out in a study of T cell responses to AZD1222 COVID-19 vaccine. Study information: Second-dose groups at about 4 or about 12 weeks were pooled. Study-level points and caveats: Spike-specific TCR breadth and depth went up after people got two AZD1222 doses. The number of AZD1222 recipients seropositive at baseline was only five or six. Targeting of unmutated variant regions was reportedly seen in nearly half of spike-specific TCRs.

A word on this clone: What it binds is not known.

The assay was immunoSEQ multiplex PCR, and TCRdb's table has in-frame clones only and misses some. The repertoire holds 100,000 to 150,000 clones, more than 80% seen once, with roughly 3.9% in the top ten. Looked up from germline, CDR1 is LNHDA and CDR2 is SQIVND (reference sequence). This CDR3 region has 14 residues. V lost 5 bases and J lost 7; bases outside the gene matches: 6. The receptor's source is an adult in good health. The V gene is TRBV19, the J gene TRBJ1-4, with 8 positions matching TRBD1. The source was peripheral blood, collected on day 0 of AZD1222 vaccination. The CDR3 reads CASSPQGAGEKLFF. The CDR3, as DNA: TGTGCCAGTAGTCCCCAGGGGGCCGGTGAAAAACTGTTTTTT.